These T cell receptor beta chains were read from a single sample in a study of T cell responses to AZD1222 COVID-19 vaccine. The repertoire was sequenced with immunoSEQ multiplex PCR; TCRdb's copy has only in-frame clones and lacks some. The sample has roughly 200,000 clones; roughly nine tenths are singletons. Source: peripheral blood, taken 28 days after the second dose of the MenACWY control vaccine. All receptors derive from an adult who received the MenACWY meningococcal vaccine as a control. Each CDR3 is given with its conserved first and last residue. Fields, in order: V gene, J gene, clone size, D gene, CDR3 DNA, CDR3 protein. The D gene is left open where the match is weak. A clone size is listed for some rows: how often the clone was seen (once, few, many), or a class if it is expanded.

TRBV27	TRBJ2-1	.	TRBD2	TGTGCCAGCACCCTCACTAGCGGGAGAAACAATGAGCAGTTCTTC	CASTLTSGRNNEQFF
TRBV10-2	TRBJ2-1	.	.	TGCGCCAGCAGTGAGTTTTTCCTAGAGCAGTTCTTC	CASSEFFLEQFF
TRBV14	TRBJ1-3	.	.	TGTGCCAGCAGGCTACGAACGGGGCCTGGAAACACCATATATTTT	CASRLRTGPGNTIYF
TRBV5-4	TRBJ1-4	.	TRBD1	TGTGCCAGCAGCCCAGCAGGGGGGTATAATGAAAAACTGTTTTTT	CASSPAGGYNEKLFF
TRBV30	TRBJ1-2	once	.	TGTGCCTGGAGTGTTGGGCAGGTTAAACCCGGCTACACCTTC	CAWSVGQVKPGYTF
TRBV18	TRBJ2-1	.	TRBD1	TGTGCCAGCTCTCCCTATCCTGACAGGGGGCTCAATGAGCAGTTCTTC	CASSPYPDRGLNEQFF
TRBV7-2	TRBJ1-5	.	TRBD1	TGTGCCAGCAGCAACGAGGGGGCTAGCAATCAGCCCCAGCATTTT	CASSNEGASNQPQHF
TRBV19	TRBJ2-3	.	.	TGTGCCAGTAGTAAGCGACTCCGCACAGATACGCAGTATTTT	CASSKRLRTDTQYF
TRBV2	TRBJ1-5	.	.	TGTGCCAGCAGCTCTATTGGCAGGGGCGCCGGGCCCCAGCATTTT	CASSSIGRGAGPQHF
TRBV7-2	TRBJ2-7	.	.	TGTGCCAGCAGCTTATTCGGGGCGGGAACGTCCTACGAGCAGTACTTC	CASSLFGAGTSYEQYF
TRBV7-2	TRBJ1-2	.	TRBD1	TGTGCCAGCAGCTCGAGGGACAGGCCGGAGGTTGGTGGCTACACCTTC	CASSSRDRPEVGGYTF
TRBV5-1	TRBJ2-7	.	.	TGCGCCAGCAGCTTACTGGCCCAGGGTATCTACGAGCAGTACTTC	CASSLLAQGIYEQYF
TRBV6-1	TRBJ1-5	.	.	TGTGCCAGCAGTGAAGCTAAAGGGTTGGATCAGCCCCAGCATTTT	CASSEAKGLDQPQHF
TRBV5-6	TRBJ2-4	.	.	TGTGCCAGCAGCAGGGGGTTGGTGCGGGAGGCCAAAAACATTCAGTACTTC	CASSRGLVREAKNIQYF
TRBV4-2	TRBJ1-5	.	TRBD1	TGTGCCAGCAGCCAAGTGGGAGGGGGCGGTTTGAGCAATCAGCCCCAGCATTTT	CASSQVGGGGLSNQPQHF
TRBV6-6	TRBJ1-2	.	.	TGTGCCAGCAGTTATCATCCCGCACGACCTAACTATGGCTACACCTTC	CASSYHPARPNYGYTF
TRBV7-2	TRBJ1-2	.	.	TGTGCCAGCAGCTTCGCCAGGGAGTCCTATGGCTACACCTTC	CASSFARESYGYTF
TRBV9	TRBJ1-6	.	.	TGTGCCAGCAGCGTAACCGGGACGGCGTATTCACCCCTCCACTTT	CASSVTGTAYSPLHF
TRBV13	TRBJ2-3	.	TRBD2	TGTGCCAGCAGCCCACGGGCTAGCGGGAGAGGGGATACGCAGTATTTT	CASSPRASGRGDTQYF
TRBV25-1	TRBJ1-3	.	.	TGTGCCAGCAGTGCTCCTAGGACCTTCTCTGGAAACACCATATATTTT	CASSAPRTFSGNTIYF
TRBV6-5	TRBJ1-3	.	.	TGTGCCAGCAGGCTCCTCTCTGGAAACACCATATATTTT	CASRLLSGNTIYF
TRBV21-1	TRBJ2-5	.	.	TGTGCCAGCAGCCCCCCGCCAGGCTCGGGACAGTTTCAAGAGACCCAGTACTTC	CASSPPPGSGQFQETQYF